This T cell receptor (beta chain) was recovered during a study of blood T cell repertoires in COVID-19. Germline V gene data show CDR1 as MGHRA and CDR2 as YSYEKL. The CDR3 runs to 16 residues. The V gene lost 2 bases and the J gene lost 0 bases, with 10 bases spanning the gap. Sequencing was performed with immunoSEQ multiplex PCR; in TCRdb, only in-frame clones are kept and a portion is missing. The sample contains around 30,000 clones, about 80% of which appear only once. This clonotype originated in a human donor in a cohort sampled during active COVID-19. The specimen sequenced was peripheral blood. V is TRBV4-1 and J is TRBJ1-4; TRBD1 is a possible D gene (5 bases). The CDR3 reads CASSQQGSATNEKLFF. In DNA form, the CDR3 reads TGCGCCAGCAGCCAACAGGGATCTGCAACTAATGAAAAACTGTTTTTT.